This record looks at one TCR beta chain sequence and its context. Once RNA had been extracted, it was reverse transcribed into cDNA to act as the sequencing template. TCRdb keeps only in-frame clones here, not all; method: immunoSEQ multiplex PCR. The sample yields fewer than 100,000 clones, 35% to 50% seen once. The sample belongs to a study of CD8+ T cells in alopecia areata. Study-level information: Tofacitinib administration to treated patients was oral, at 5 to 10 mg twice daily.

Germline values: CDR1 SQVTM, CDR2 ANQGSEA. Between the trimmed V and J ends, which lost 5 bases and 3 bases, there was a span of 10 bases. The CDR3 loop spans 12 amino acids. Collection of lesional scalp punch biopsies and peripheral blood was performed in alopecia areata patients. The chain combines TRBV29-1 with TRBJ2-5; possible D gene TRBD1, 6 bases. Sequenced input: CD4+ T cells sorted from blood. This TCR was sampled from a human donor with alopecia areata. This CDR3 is CSVLSGEETQYF. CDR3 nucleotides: TGCAGCGTTCTATCAGGGGAAGAGACCCAGTACTTC.